There are a few counts of the clone carrying this TCR beta chain. Trimming pared 7 bases from V and 3 bases from J, leaving 12 bases between. The CDR3 consists of 13 residues. Germline V gene data show CDR1 as ENHRY and CDR2 as SYGVKD. RNA transcripts yielded amplified TCR beta CDR3 regions. Second-round multiplex PCR followed a first-round RT-PCR using HTBI primers. One entry per CDR3 protein, called by TCRdb with MiXCR from the multiplex PCR reads. Among about 700,000 distinct CDR3 sequences listed, 35% to 50% were seen once. The sample is drawn from a study of Graves' ophthalmopathy and Graves' hyperthyroidism.

The chain joins TRBV10-3 to TRBJ1-1; D call uncertain. Sequencing was carried out using peripheral blood. This clonotype originated in an adult man with Graves' ophthalmopathy. The CDR3 protein is CAINREGDTEAFF. The CDR3 DNA reads TGTGCCATCAATCGGGAGGGAGACACTGAAGCTTTCTTT.